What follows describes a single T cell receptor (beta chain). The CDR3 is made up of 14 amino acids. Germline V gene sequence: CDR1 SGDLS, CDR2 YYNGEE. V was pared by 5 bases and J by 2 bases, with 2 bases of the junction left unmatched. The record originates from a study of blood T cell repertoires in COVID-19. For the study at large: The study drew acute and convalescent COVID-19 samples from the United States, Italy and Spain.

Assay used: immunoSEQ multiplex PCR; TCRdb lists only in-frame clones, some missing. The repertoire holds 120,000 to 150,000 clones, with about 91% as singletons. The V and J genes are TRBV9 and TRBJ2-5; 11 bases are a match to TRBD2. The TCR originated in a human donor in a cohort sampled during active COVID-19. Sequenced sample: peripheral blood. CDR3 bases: TGTGCCAGCAGTAGGACTAGCGGGCAAGAGACCCAGTACTTC. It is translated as CASSRTSGQETQYF. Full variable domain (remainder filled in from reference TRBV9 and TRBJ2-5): DSGVTQTPKHLITATGQRVTLRCSPRSGDLSVYWYQQSLDQGLQFLIQYYNGEERAKGNILERFSAQQFPDLHSELNLSSLELGDSALYFCASSRTSGQETQYFGPGTRLLVL.